The source of this TCR beta chain is a study of blood T cells in healthy people across ages. Study context: Roughly one uniquely barcoded beta molecule per two T cells was captured.

PCR was performed a second time for about 6 to 11 cycles using a sample-barcoded 5' primer and a J-beta primer mix. Each cDNA molecule was tagged by a template-switch adaptor with 12 random nucleotides. Via MiXCR, TCRdb re-called the 5' RACE reads, giving one row per CDR3 protein. The sample has 1.5 million to 2 million distinct CDR3 sequences; roughly a third are singletons. As to this clonotype: Its antigen is not identified.

Donors were systemically healthy Caucasian individuals from Russia aged roughly 6 to 100 years. Study-level results: Long-lived donors exceeded aged donors in naive CD4+ cells and diversity.

Sequenced sample: blood. The sequence derives from a woman in her twenties or thirties in good health.

The CDR3 region has the DNA TGTGCCAGCAGCCAATCCCACAATAACTATGGCTACACCTTC. It encodes CASSQSHNNYGYTF. The chain uses TRBV16 and TRBJ1-2; D call uncertain. The CDR3 consists of 14 residues. Trimming took 0 bases from V and 1 from J, leaving 6 bases between them. Germline loops: CDR1 KGHSY, CDR2 FQNENV.